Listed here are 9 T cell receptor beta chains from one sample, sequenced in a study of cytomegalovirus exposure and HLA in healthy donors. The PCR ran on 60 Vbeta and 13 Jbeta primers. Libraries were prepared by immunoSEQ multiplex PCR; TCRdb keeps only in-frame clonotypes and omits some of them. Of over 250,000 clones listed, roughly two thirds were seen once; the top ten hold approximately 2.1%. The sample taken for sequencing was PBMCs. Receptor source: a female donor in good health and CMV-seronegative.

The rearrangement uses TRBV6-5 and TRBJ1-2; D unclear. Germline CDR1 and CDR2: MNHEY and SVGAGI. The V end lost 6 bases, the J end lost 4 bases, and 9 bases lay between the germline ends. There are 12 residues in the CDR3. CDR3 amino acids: CASRGRSYGYTF. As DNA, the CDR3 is TGTGCCAGCAGGGGCCGTTCCTATGGCTACACCTTC.

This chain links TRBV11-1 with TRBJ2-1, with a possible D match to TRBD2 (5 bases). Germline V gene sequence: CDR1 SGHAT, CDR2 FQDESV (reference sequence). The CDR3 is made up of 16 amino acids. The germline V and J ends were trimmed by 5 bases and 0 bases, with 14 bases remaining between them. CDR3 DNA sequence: TGTGCCAGCAGCCCCTTAGCGTATAGCTCCTACAATGAGCAGTTCTTC. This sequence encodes CASSPLAYSSYNEQFF.

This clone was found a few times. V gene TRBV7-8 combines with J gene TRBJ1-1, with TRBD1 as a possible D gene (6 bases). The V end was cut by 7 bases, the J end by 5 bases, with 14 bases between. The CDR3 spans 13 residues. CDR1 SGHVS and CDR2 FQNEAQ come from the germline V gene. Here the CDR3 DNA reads TGTGCCAGCAAGGTAGGGGGAAGTACTGAAGCTTTCTTT. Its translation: CASKVGGSTEAFF.

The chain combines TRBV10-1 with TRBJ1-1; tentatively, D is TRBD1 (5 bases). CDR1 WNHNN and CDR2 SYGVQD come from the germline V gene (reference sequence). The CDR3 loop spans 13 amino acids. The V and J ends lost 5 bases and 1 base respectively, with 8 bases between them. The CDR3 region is CASSTGKNTEAFF. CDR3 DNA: TGCGCCAGCAGTACAGGAAAGAACACTGAAGCTTTCTTT.

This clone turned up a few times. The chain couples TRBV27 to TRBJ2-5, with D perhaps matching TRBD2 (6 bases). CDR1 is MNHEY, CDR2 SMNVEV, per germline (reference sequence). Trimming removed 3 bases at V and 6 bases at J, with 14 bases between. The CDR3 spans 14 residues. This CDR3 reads CASSFSGSGKTQYF. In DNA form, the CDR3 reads TGTGCCAGCAGTTTTAGCGGTTCGGGGAAGACCCAGTACTTC.

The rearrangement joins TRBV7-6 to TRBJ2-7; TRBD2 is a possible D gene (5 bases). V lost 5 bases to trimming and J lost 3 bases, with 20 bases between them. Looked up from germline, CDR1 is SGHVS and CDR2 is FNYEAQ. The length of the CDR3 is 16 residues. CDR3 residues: CASSPTYRRNGYEQYF. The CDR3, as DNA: TGTGCCAGCAGCCCTACATATCGGAGGAATGGCTACGAGCAGTACTTC.

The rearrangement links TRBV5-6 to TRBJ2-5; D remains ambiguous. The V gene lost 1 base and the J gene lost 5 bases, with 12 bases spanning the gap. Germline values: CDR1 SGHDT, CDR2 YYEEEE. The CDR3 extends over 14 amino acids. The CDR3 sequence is CASSLNLGSETQYF. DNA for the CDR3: TGTGCCAGCAGCTTGAATTTGGGCTCTGAGACCCAGTACTTC.

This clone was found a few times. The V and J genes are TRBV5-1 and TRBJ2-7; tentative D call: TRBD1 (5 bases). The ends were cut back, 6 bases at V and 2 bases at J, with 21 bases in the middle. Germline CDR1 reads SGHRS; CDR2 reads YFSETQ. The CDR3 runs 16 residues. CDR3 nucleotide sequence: TGCGCCAGCACCCCTGCCATGACAGCGAGAGCCTACGAGCAGTACTTC. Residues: CASTPAMTARAYEQYF.

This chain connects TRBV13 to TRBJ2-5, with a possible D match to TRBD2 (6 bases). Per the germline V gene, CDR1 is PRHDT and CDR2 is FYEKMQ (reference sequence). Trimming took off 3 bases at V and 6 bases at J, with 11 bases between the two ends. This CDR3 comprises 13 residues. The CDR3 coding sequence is TGTGCCAGCAGCTTCGGGGGAGTGCAGACCCAGTACTTC. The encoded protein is CASSFGGVQTQYF. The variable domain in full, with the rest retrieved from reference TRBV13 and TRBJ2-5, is AAGVIQSPRHLIKEKRETATLKCYPIPRHDTVYWYQQGPGQDPQFLISFYEKMQSDKGSIPDRFSAQQFSDYHSELNMSSLELGDSALYFCASSFGGVQTQYFGPGTRLLVL.